This T cell receptor beta chain was sequenced in a study of post-analysis software for immune sequencing data. Study-level points and caveats: Significantly decreased normalized Chao1 diversity was recorded for multiple sclerosis patients relative to controls. Patients had higher frequencies than controls of roughly 5 TRBV segments, including TRBV5-6, TRBV5-1 and TRBV20-1.

TCR beta libraries were prepared from cDNA with unique molecular identifiers. TCRdb recomputed calls from the PCR reads with MiXCR, one row per CDR3 protein. The data contain approximately 730,000 distinct CDR3 sequences, 25% to 30% of them seen just once; the ten biggest clones take up around 0.55%. This clonotype has only a few counts. Its antigen is undetermined. The length of the CDR3 is 15 residues. The germline V gene has CDR1 SNHLY and CDR2 FYNNEI. After removal of 6 bases from V and 0 bases from J, the junction contained 8 bases not matched to a gene. The specimen was blood. This chain uses TRBV2 with TRBJ2-7; 7 nucleotides agree with TRBD1. The receptor's source is a girl under 18 with multiple sclerosis. DNA for the CDR3: TGTGCCAGCAGGGGTCAGGGGGTTCCCTCCTACGAGCAGTACTTC. Translating gives CASRGQGVPSYEQYF.